Listed below are T cell receptor beta chains from one sample, sequenced in a study of naive and memory T cell subsets. MiXCR, applied by TCRdb to the UMI-ligation and nested PCR reads, yields one record per CDR3 protein. Altogether about 10,000 distinct CDR3 sequences are present, less than 7% being singletons, with the ten largest covering around 54%. The specimen was CD4+ TEMRA cells from blood. Every receptor here comes from a human donor in good health. CDR3s include the opening cysteine and the closing phenylalanine or tryptophan. The order of the fields is J gene, CDR3 length, V gene, CDR3 protein.

>TRBJ2-3|16|TRBV7-9
CASSLGEVESTDTQYF
>TRBJ2-5|14|TRBV11-2
CASSPDRKHETQYF
>TRBJ2-3|13|TRBV14
CASTERATDTQYF
>TRBJ2-3|16|TRBV25-1
CASIKTGAGAPDTQYF
>TRBJ2-7|11|TRBV20-1
CSASLLGEQYF
>TRBJ2-5|17|TRBV28
CASRTRGVDGRRETQYF
>TRBJ2-6|19|TRBV15
CATSRGIGVSLSGANVLTF
>TRBJ2-1|17|TRBV14
CASSQHDILAGYNEQFF
>TRBJ1-3|14|TRBV29-1
CSVVSGGLRNTIYF
>TRBJ2-1|15|TRBV5-1
CASSFDPDRADEQFF